This TCR beta chain was found in a study of blood T cells in healthy people across ages. This clonotype occurred a few times. Combining a sample-barcoded 5' primer with a J-beta primer mix, a second PCR ran for roughly 7 to 12 cycles. TCRdb reprocessed the 5' RACE reads via MiXCR and lists one record per CDR3 protein. Of 540,000 or so distinct CDR3 sequences in the sample, around 48% were seen once. The CDR3 extends over 13 amino acids. Germline CDR1 DFQATT, CDR2 SNEGSKA (reference sequence). The material sequenced was blood. The chain employs TRBV20-1 and TRBJ2-5, with a tentative D call TRBD2 (6 bases). TRBJ2-3 matches the DNA end more closely, so the J call is doubtful. The receptor comes from an older man in good health. The CDR3 bases are TGCAGTGCTAGGCGGGACTCCCAAGAAACGCAGTATTTT. The encoded protein is CSARRDSQETQYF.